One sample yielded the 8 T cell receptor beta chains listed below, sequenced in a study of early stage breast cancer tumors. Method: immunoSEQ multiplex PCR; TCRdb's copy keeps in-frame clones and lacks some. The profile shows about 36,000 clones, about 68% of them singletons. Input material: blood. Receptors were obtained from a person in their sixties or seventies with breast cancer.

The genes are TRBV5-4 and TRBJ2-2, with unresolved D. The CDR3 totals 13 residues. CDR1 is SGHNT, CDR2 YYREEE, per germline (reference sequence). V lost 2 bases and J 6 bases, leaving 8 bases between the germline ends. The CDR3 bases are TGTGCCAGCAGCTTCTGGCCCTCCGGGGAGCTGTTTTTT. This codes for CASSFWPSGELFF.

This clone is a singleton in its sample. This chain joins TRBV6-1 and TRBJ1-1; 9 nucleotides align to TRBD1. V was clipped by 8 bases and J by 4 bases; unmatched bases: 11. The CDR3 extends over 15 amino acids. Germline loops: CDR1 MNHNS, CDR2 SASEGT. CDR3 amino acids: CASPPGTGSSTEAFF. The DNA for the CDR3 is TGTGCCAGCCCACCCGGGACAGGGAGTAGCACTGAAGCTTTCTTT.

The gene calls are TRBV15 and TRBJ2-5; TRBD1 agrees at 9 bases. The CDR3 loop spans 16 amino acids. From germline, CDR1 is LNHNV and CDR2 YYDKDF (reference sequence). J gave up 4 bases and V 2 bases, and 8 bases lay outside the gene matches. CDR3 sequence: CATSRHQGQGGETQYF. For the CDR3, the DNA is TGTGCCACCAGCAGACACCAGGGACAGGGTGGAGAGACCCAGTACTTC.

The chain combines TRBV28 with TRBJ1-6; TRBD1 might be the D (6 bases). Trimming left V 6 bases short and J 10 bases short, with 25 bases between. The CDR3 loop spans 17 amino acids. Germline loops: CDR1 MDHEN, CDR2 SYDVKM. The CDR3 bases are TGTGCCAGCAGCCCTCCGAAGGGGGTGTGGGTTTACTCACCCCTCCACTTT. Translation gives CASSPPKGVWVYSPLHF.

This clone has only a few counts. The chain employs TRBV6-1 and TRBJ2-7; a weak D match, TRBD2 (6 bases). Germline CDR1 and CDR2: MNHNS and SASEGT. V shed 3 bases and J shed 3 bases, with 6 bases lying between them. The CDR3 length is 12 residues. The CDR3 DNA follows: TGTGCCAGCAGTGAGACTAGCTACGAGCAGTACTTC. Translating it yields CASSETSYEQYF.

DNA of the CDR3: TGTGCCAGCAGCTTGGTCTGGCTTAGCGGGGCGCGGGGCTACAATGAGCAGTTCTTC. Translating gives CASSLVWLSGARGYNEQFF. V and J are TRBV5-6 and TRBJ2-1, with 8 positions matching TRBD2. The CDR3 spans 19 residues. CDR1 is SGHDT, CDR2 YYEEEE, per germline. Trimming cost V 0 bases and J 3 bases; bases outside gene matches: 14.

Note on this clone: A single base separates this from a much larger clone, so it may be a read error. This CDR3 is also generated by other DNA sequences in the sample. V gene TRBV12-5 combines with J gene TRBJ2-2, with D hard to call. The ends were cut back, 3 bases at V and 7 bases at J, with 3 bases in the middle. Germline CDR1 is LGHNT and CDR2 is FRNRAP. The CDR3 consists of 11 residues. The chain's CDR3 is CASGFGGELFF. The DNA of the CDR3 is TGTGCTAGTGGTTTTGGCGGGGAGCTGTTTTTT.

The chain is built from TRBV6-5 and TRBJ2-1, with TRBD1 as a possible D gene (7 bases). CDR3 size: 14 residues. Germline CDR1 MNHEY, CDR2 SVGAGI. The ends were cut back, 2 bases at V and 7 bases at J, with 12 bases in the middle. The DNA of the CDR3 is TGTGCCAGCAGTTACCAGGGGGGTACGAATGAGCAGTTCTTC. It is translated as CASSYQGGTNEQFF.